The clone carrying this T cell receptor (beta chain) was found many times. This CDR3 is 13 amino acids long. V lost 8 bases to trimming and J lost 6 bases, with 17 bases between them. Germline CDR1 is SGHVS and CDR2 is FQNEAQ. The data derive from a study of T cells in Graves' hyperthyroidism and ophthalmopathy. The investigators amplified TCR beta CDR3 regions from RNA transcripts. HTBI primers were employed in a first-round RT-PCR of the TCR CDR3. TCRdb processed the multiplex PCR reads anew with MiXCR; each CDR3 protein has one entry. There are nearly 600,000 distinct CDR3 sequences in the sample; more than 13% occur only once, and roughly 7.1% lies in the top ten. Ophthalmopathy patients showed a Clinical Activity Score of at least 3, NOSPECS grade of at least 4 and duration under 3 months.

This receptor was obtained from a woman aged 18-29 years with Graves' ophthalmopathy. This chain joins TRBV7-8 and TRBJ2-7; D possibly corresponds to TRBD1 (7 bases). Sequencing was performed on blood. CDR3 region: CASEEGALSEQYF. The CDR3 DNA is TGTGCCAGCGAGGAGGGGGCGCTTTCCGAGCAGTACTTC.